This T cell receptor beta chain stems from a study of early stage breast cancer tumors (dated by TCRdb to 2015 to 2018). Background for the entire study: Of the roughly 17 invasive breast tumors, roughly 13 were found to be estrogen receptor-positive, progesterone receptor-positive and HER2-negative. About 70% of the 12 ER+/PR+/HER2- tumors were invasive ductal carcinomas, while the other four were invasive lobular carcinomas. A read coverage of roughly 10-fold per sample was achieved on average. The samples as a whole yielded 2 million to 3 million detected templates, corresponding to approximately 990,000 unique clonotypes. The paper as a whole reports these results and caveats: Around 2.5-fold higher T cell density and higher clonality were observed in tumors than in adjacent normal breast tissue. Repertoires from blood and normal breast were more alike than repertoires from blood and tumor, and in about 90% of the 16 patients, comparing each tissue with blood separated tumor from normal. Because the cohort was small, a breakdown by tumor subtype could not be done. Chain pairing and functional markers such as CD4, CD8 and FOXP3 were missed by bulk genomic DNA sequencing of unsorted cells. Enriched TCRB sequences shared across patients were found to be mostly commonly generated sequences that were unlikely to play an important role in the tumor microenvironment.

As regards this clone: Its antigen remains unidentified. Base quality data are lacking; no much larger clone is found one base away.

Dicing about 19-50 mg of tumor tissue typically produced more than 2.5 ug of DNA. The study profiled bulk TCR beta-chain repertoires in matched peripheral blood, tumor and adjacent normal breast tissue taken from over 15 patients with early-stage breast cancer. Once resection was done, tumor tissue identified by eye was cut out and put into prechilled RNAlater. Using a TissueLyser II, roughly 19-50 mg of tumor tissue was diced and homogenized in RLTplus buffer with beta-mercaptoethanol and antifoaming agent. The Qiagen AllPrep DNA/RNA Mini kit was used to extract genomic DNA. From a lookup of the germline V gene (reference sequence), CDR1 and CDR2 are LNHDA and SQIVND. The CDR3 starts with the cysteine, ends with the phenylalanine, and has 15 residues. Just the 45-base CDR3 DNA is kept, in frame starting at base 1. Compared with germline, V lacks 5 bases and J lacks 4 bases; bases without a gene match: 6.

Each sample was amplified as two independent genomic DNA replicates: roughly 0.5 ug for blood and roughly 1.4 ug for tumor or normal breast. TCRB sequencing of genomic DNA was carried out with the ImmunoSeq Intro kit according to the manufacturer's instructions. Multiplex PCR was run for 25 to 35 cycles using proprietary primers and spike-in control sequences for absolute quantification. Single-end 150-bp reads were used to sequence an 87-bp fragment spanning the CDR3 and the flanking V and J genes. Seven samples, with two replicates for each sample, were multiplexed per lane of an Illumina MiSeq using version 3.0 chemistry. The authors' pipeline ran thus. The vendor's proprietary pipeline handled the raw data processing, merging both replicates into a single result for each sample. Clonotypes were defined as productive rearrangements sharing the V-gene family, CDR3 amino acid sequence and J-gene segment. Clonality was computed as 1 minus the normalized Shannon entropy (Pielou evenness) of TCRB abundances. T cell density was estimated as total templates divided by the number of input cells, with the number of input cells inferred from the DNA input amount. Recon with default parameters was used to estimate total repertoire diversity and clonality. A clonotype was considered tumor-enriched if its abundance in tumor exceeded 0.1% and was at least 32-fold higher than its abundance in normal breast. TCRdb stores this immuneACCESS table with in-frame sequences only. Part of the clones is absent; in the studies checked, under half of the shortfall reflects unresolved V genes, and no reason is known for the rest. The DNA gave D and trimming, while V, J and clone size come from that table. Across this sample there are 25,000 to 35,000 clones, with just under 75% seen only once. The ten most abundant clones make up around 10% of the sample.

The sequencing sample was made of breast tumor tissue. The origin of this receptor is a person aged 25 to 39 with breast cancer. Recombination joined TRBV19 with TRBJ1-5, with 9 bases in between that match TRBD1. The CDR3: CASSFGQGLNQPQHF. The bases are TGTGCCAGTAGTTTCGGACAGGGGTTAAATCAGCCCCAGCATTTT.